This entry lists 14 T cell receptor beta chains sequenced from one sample in a study of Ad26.COV2.S vaccination and SARS-CoV-2 variants (dated by TCRdb to the early 2020s). Library construction relied on the immunoSEQ multiplex PCR assay. Held by TCRdb, this immuneACCESS table contains in-frame sequences only and omits some clones. Under half of the omission traces to an unresolved V gene where checked; the cause of the rest is unknown. The sample table records some 350,000 clones; about 92% of these occur just once. The top ten clonotypes cover about 3.8% of the sample. Interpreted using the paper, the time point label stands for: individuals recovered from natural SARS-CoV-2 infection. The sample was peripheral blood, taken after recovery from COVID-19. Receptor source: a human donor who had recovered from COVID-19.

The V and J genes are TRBV6-2 or TRBV6-3 and TRBJ2-7; 11 bases line up with TRBD2. Germline CDR1 and CDR2: MNHEY and SVGEGT. This CDR3 is 15 amino acids long. With V trimmed by 0 bases and J by 2 bases, 0 bases remained unmatched. The CDR3 region is CASSYSGLAAYEQYF. The CDR3 nucleotides read TGTGCCAGCAGTTACTCGGGACTAGCGGCCTACGAGCAGTACTTC.

The chain is built from TRBV3-1 (or the pseudogene TRBV3-2) and TRBJ2-7, with a tentative D call TRBD2 (5 bases). This CDR3 is built from 15 residues. Trimming shortened V by 2 bases and J by 2 bases, and 13 bases separated the two germline ends. Germline CDR1 reads LGHDT; CDR2 reads YNNKEL (reference sequence). The CDR3 spells CASSQTAGNTYEQYF. The CDR3 nucleotides read TGTGCCAGCAGCCAAACAGCCGGGAATACCTACGAGCAGTACTTC.

The chain has TRBV15 and TRBJ2-7, with unresolved D. There are 14 residues in the CDR3. Germline V CDR1 and CDR2: LNHNV, YYDKDF (reference sequence). Trimming stripped 0 bases from V and 2 bases from J, with 8 bases between. This CDR3 is CATSRDGIPYEQYF. Written as DNA, the CDR3 is TGTGCCACCAGCAGAGATGGGATACCCTACGAGCAGTACTTC.

Remarks on this clone: This sample also contains other DNA sequences that code for the same CDR3. This chain connects TRBV5-1 to TRBJ2-7; D ambiguous. This CDR3 has 13 residues. V lost 2 bases and J lost 0, with 6 bases in between. Germline values: CDR1 SGHRS, CDR2 YFSETQ. The CDR3 coding sequence is TGCGCCAGCAGCTTAGACGGCTCCTACGAGCAGTACTTC. Translation gives CASSLDGSYEQYF.

This rearrangement joins TRBV12-3 or TRBV12-4 to TRBJ1-2; TRBD1 is a possible D gene (5 bases). V lost 3 bases, J lost 8 bases, and 13 bases lay in between. CDR3 length equals 13 residues. The CDR3 region has the DNA TGTGCCAGCAGTTTGGGTGGGGCGGGGGGCTACACCTTC. Translated, it gives CASSLGGAGGYTF.

The CDR3 DNA is TGTGCCAGTAGCCCAGGGGACCTCTCTGAAAAACTGTTTTTT. Its protein is CASSPGDLSEKLFF. This rearrangement joins TRBV19 to TRBJ1-4; possibly TRBD1 for D (6 bases). CDR1 and CDR2 (germline): LNHDA, SQIVND (reference sequence). The CDR3 is 14 amino acids. The V and J ends lost 6 bases and 7 bases respectively, with 15 bases between them.

V and J are TRBV3-1 (or the pseudogene TRBV3-2) and TRBJ1-4; D gene uncertain. Trimming removed 1 base from V and 5 bases from J, with 11 bases in between. Germline CDR1 LGHDT, CDR2 YNNKEL (reference sequence). This CDR3 contains 15 residues. The CDR3 reads CASSQGSSSNEKLFF. CDR3 coding DNA: TGTGCCAGCAGCCAAGGCAGCAGCTCCAATGAAAAACTGTTTTTT.

This clone was recorded once. The chain has TRBV5-1 and TRBJ2-7; weak D call: TRBD2 (6 bases). Germline V gene data show CDR1 as SGHRS and CDR2 as YFSETQ. The CDR3 has 14 amino acids. Trimming removed 4 bases at V and 0 bases at J, with 11 bases between. CDR3 nucleotide sequence: TGCGCCAGCAGCCCCACCGGGGGCTCCTACGAGCAGTACTTC. Translation: CASSPTGGSYEQYF.

The chain's CDR3 is CASSDRDISPEQYF. In DNA, the CDR3 is TGTGCCAGCAGTGACCGGGACATAAGCCCCGAGCAGTACTTC. J is TRBJ2-7 and V is TRBV2; D perhaps matches TRBD1 (6 bases). The CDR3 is 14 amino acids. V lost 3 bases, J lost 6 bases, and 15 bases lay in between. The germline CDR1 and CDR2 sequences are SNHLY and FYNNEI.

The chain is built from TRBV3-1 (or the pseudogene TRBV3-2) and TRBJ2-6; D is ambiguous. CDR1 is LGHDT, CDR2 YNNKEL, per germline (reference sequence). Trimming cost V 6 bases and J 2 bases, with 2 bases left between them. The CDR3 loop spans 12 amino acids. For the CDR3, the DNA is TGTGCCAGCAGGACTGGGGCCAACGTCCTGACTTTC. Amino acid sequence: CASRTGANVLTF.

J is TRBJ1-5 and V is TRBV6-5; 9 bases agree with TRBD1. V trimming: 6 bases; J trimming: 6 bases; junction bases outside the gene matches: 9. This CDR3 has 15 amino acids. CDR1 is MNHEY, CDR2 SVGAGI, per germline. The CDR3 coding sequence is TGTGCCAGCAGCATTACCGGGACAGGGAGTCAGCCCCAGCATTTT. It encodes CASSITGTGSQPQHF.

The CDR3 DNA follows: TGTGCCAGCAGCTTAGTGGAGGTTAATGAAAAACTGTTTTTT. Its translation: CASSLVEVNEKLFF. The V and J genes are TRBV11-2 and TRBJ1-4; D not resolved. The CDR3 consists of 14 residues. V shed 1 base and J shed 4 bases, with 7 bases lying between them. CDR1 SGHAT and CDR2 FQNNGV come from the germline V gene.

The gene calls are TRBV19 and TRBJ1-2, with D hard to call. V lost 1 base and J 10 bases, leaving 16 bases between the germline ends. This CDR3 is built from 14 residues. Looked up from germline, CDR1 is LNHDA and CDR2 is SQIVND (reference sequence). CDR3 sequence reads: CASSIASGPTSYTF. In DNA form, the CDR3 reads TGTGCCAGTAGTATAGCCTCCGGGCCCACCTCCTACACCTTC. The variable domain in full, completed from reference TRBV19 and TRBJ1-2, reads DGGITQSPKYLFRKEGQNVTLSCEQNLNHDAMYWYRQDPGQGLRLIYYSQIVNDFQKGDIAEGYSVSREKKESFPLTVTSAQKNPTAFYLCASSIASGPTSYTFGSGTRLTVV.

This chain links TRBV7-2 with TRBJ2-7; 8 bases map to TRBD2. V was pared by 1 base and J by 3 bases, with 8 bases of the junction left unmatched. Looked up from germline, CDR1 is SGHTA and CDR2 is FQGNSA. The CDR3 runs 16 residues. The CDR3: CASSLVSGAVGYEQYF. The CDR3, as DNA: TGTGCCAGCAGCTTAGTTAGCGGGGCGGTAGGCTACGAGCAGTACTTC.